What follows is one TCR beta chain and its context. The sample has other DNA sequences that encode this CDR3 too. This sample is drawn from a study of Tregs in tolerant kidney transplant recipients. The nonmyeloablative bone marrow transplants came from related graft donors, with transient mixed chimerism. J gave up 2 bases and V 4 bases, and 6 bases lay outside the gene matches. Looked up from germline, CDR1 is SGHRS and CDR2 is YFSETQ. This CDR3 comprises 15 residues. The protocol was immunoSEQ multiplex PCR, while the TCRdb copy is restricted to in-frame clones and leaves out a portion. The sample yields 100,000 or so clones, approximately 94% seen once.

Sequences were derived from CD4+ T cells from blood (PBMCs), sampled 12 months after the transplant. This chain connects TRBV5-1 to TRBJ2-5; 9 positions agree with TRBD1. This TCR came from a human patient who received a combined kidney and bone marrow transplant. The graft donor may have given rise to some T cells. The CDR3 sequence is CASSGRDRVQETQYF. CDR3 nucleotides: TGCGCCAGCAGCGGCCGGGACAGGGTACAAGAGACCCAGTACTTC.